This T cell receptor beta chain was identified in a study of T cell repertoires in cytomegalovirus infection. Study-level information: Public TCR beta signatures provided an indication of both CMV infection and a matching HLA type.

Concerning this clonotype: What it recognizes is unknown.

The study, taken as a whole, reports: CMV carriers with the relevant HLA were identified by cumulative public TCR beta family frequency. Dominating the ex vivo response were TCR beta clonotypes that were CMV-specific and HLA-C-restricted.

V trimming: 3 bases; J trimming: 5 bases; junction bases outside the gene matches: 6. Germline loops: CDR1 SGHDN, CDR2 FVKESK. This CDR3 comprises 16 residues. A single record per CDR3 protein comes from TCRdb applying MiXCR to the reads. This table holds fewer than 550,000 distinct CDR3 sequences, 11% found once. This receptor was taken from a human donor in good health (CMV status not recorded). Some clones in this sample may be carry-over from other donors' samples. V gene TRBV14 combines with J gene TRBJ2-1, with 11 bases lining up with TRBD2. Sequenced sample: PBMCs. This CDR3 is CASSHRLAGRHNEQFF. The CDR3 DNA reads TGTGCCAGCAGCCATAGACTAGCGGGACGGCACAATGAGCAGTTCTTC.